In this sample, the clone carrying this TCR beta chain turned up a few times. The antigen is unknown. This CDR3 has 18 residues. The V and J ends lost 0 bases and 4 bases, in that order; junction bases with no gene match: 11. The germline CDR1 and CDR2 sequences are DFQATT and SNEGSKA (reference sequence). The data originate from a study of CD8 T cells in ankylosing spondylitis. Study-wide results and caveats: Ankylosing spondylitis blood appeared to be characterized by a TCR beta motif of several highly homologous variants. Past studies reported some motif variants in reactive arthritis synovial fluid and blood. In ankylosing spondylitis patients, matched synovial fluid reportedly showed significant enrichment of disease-linked clones.

TCRdb processed the 5' RACE reads anew with MiXCR; each CDR3 protein has one entry. The data hold around 430,000 distinct CDR3 sequences, with over 15% observed a single time. The receptor comes from a male donor with ankylosing spondylitis. J is TRBJ2-5 and V is TRBV20-1; 13 nucleotides align to TRBD2. The source material was blood, either unsorted or a sorted T cell fraction (not recorded which). CDR3 protein: CSARDLKRGLAGTETQYF. The CDR3 nucleotides read TGCAGTGCTAGAGATCTAAAGCGGGGACTAGCGGGAACAGAGACCCAGTACTTC.